The 30 T cell receptor beta chains below come from one sample, sequenced in a study of radiation and T cells in renal cell carcinoma. Produced via immunoSEQ multiplex PCR; TCRdb's table is partial and in-frame only. Of roughly 130,000 clones in the sample, around 89% were seen once. The time point here: blood 2 weeks post-SBRT. Described treatment: 15 Gy SBRT to primary tumor, nephrectomy 4 weeks later. The sample here was blood, taken from a patient whose treatment included radiotherapy and nephrectomy. Receptor source: a woman aged 65 to 85 with renal cell carcinoma.

The chain has TRBV4-1 and TRBJ2-3; D perhaps matches TRBD1 (5 bases). From germline, CDR1 is MGHRA and CDR2 YSYEKL. The CDR3 spans 15 residues. V shed 3 bases and J shed 3 bases, with 13 bases lying between them. As DNA, the CDR3 is TGCGCCAGCAGCCATGTTATCCAGGGTACAGATACGCAGTATTTT. It translates to CASSHVIQGTDTQYF.

V gene TRBV6-1 combines with J gene TRBJ1-5; unclear D gene. Germline CDR1 MNHNS, CDR2 SASEGT. This CDR3 is 11 amino acids long. The CDR3 region has the DNA TGTGCTTGGGGAACGGGGCAGCCCCAGCATTTT. Its protein product is CAWGTGQPQHF.

This clone came up a few times. The chain links TRBV6-5 to TRBJ2-7, with TRBD2 matching over 11 bases. The germline gives CDR1 MNHEY, CDR2 SVGAGI. There are 14 residues in the CDR3. With V trimmed by 6 bases and J by 3 bases, 4 bases remained unmatched. CDR3 nucleotide sequence: TGTGCCAGCAGCCCTGGGACTAGCGGCTACGAGCAGTACTTC. This gives the protein CASSPGTSGYEQYF.

This rearrangement joins TRBV5-4 to TRBJ2-5, with 14 bases aligning to TRBD2. CDR1 and CDR2 (germline): SGHNT, YYREEE (reference sequence). V trimming: 4 bases; J trimming: 3 bases; junction bases outside the gene matches: 2. The CDR3 covers 15 residues. CDR3 bases: TGTGCCAGCAGCAAGGGACTAGCGGGGGAAGAGACCCAGTACTTC. Translated, it gives CASSKGLAGEETQYF.

The V call is TRBV7-9, the J call TRBJ1-5; D may be TRBD1 (5 bases). This CDR3 comprises 17 residues. The germline V gene encodes CDR1 SEHNR and CDR2 FQNEAQ (reference sequence). V was shortened by 6 bases and J by 1 base, with 19 bases between the two germline ends. In DNA form, the CDR3 reads TGTGCCAGCAGTCGCAGTAGCCAAAGGGGAAGCAATCAGCCCCAGCATTTT. This encodes CASSRSSQRGSNQPQHF. Supplemented by reference TRBV7-9 and TRBJ1-5, the full variable domain reads DTGVSQNPRHKITKRGQNVTFRCDPISEHNRLYWYRQTLGQGPEFLTYFQNEAQLEKSRLLSDRFSAERPKGSFSTLEIQRTEQGDSAMYLCASSRSSQRGSNQPQHFGDGTRLSIL.

The chain recombines TRBV30 with TRBJ1-2, with unresolved D. V was shortened by 5 bases and J by 7 bases, with 8 bases between the two germline ends. This CDR3 comprises 10 residues. CDR1 is GTSNPN and CDR2 is SVGIG in the germline V gene (reference sequence). The CDR3 DNA reads as TGTGCCTGGCGACAAGTTGGCTACACCTTC. Protein sequence: CAWRQVGYTF.

This CDR3 reads CASSLVTGSGANVLTF. The CDR3 coding sequence is TGCGCCAGCAGCTTGGTGACAGGGAGTGGGGCCAACGTCCTGACTTTC. The chain combines TRBV5-1 with TRBJ2-6, with 7 bases that match TRBD1. Germline CDR1 reads SGHRS; CDR2 reads YFSETQ. The V gene end was trimmed by 0 bases and the J gene end by 3 bases; junction bases not matched to a gene: 3. This CDR3 contains 16 residues.

This clone was counted a single time. Other nucleotide sequences in the sample specify the same CDR3. The chain links TRBV6-5 to TRBJ1-2, with D possibly matching TRBD1 (5 bases). This CDR3 spans 13 amino acids. Deletions cut 2 bases from V and 5 bases from J, with 9 bases between. Germline assignment: CDR1 MNHEY and CDR2 SVGAGI. The CDR3 spells CASSYGGKYGYTF. CDR3 nucleotides: TGTGCCAGCAGTTACGGGGGGAAGTATGGCTACACCTTC.

This chain links TRBV5-1 with TRBJ1-3; possible D gene TRBD1, 5 bases. The ends were cut back, 2 bases at V and 4 bases at J, with 13 bases in the middle. The CDR3 is made up of 15 amino acids. Germline V gene data show CDR1 as SGHRS and CDR2 as YFSETQ. The CDR3 reads CASSLDPGAGNTIYF. The CDR3 DNA follows: TGCGCCAGCAGCTTAGACCCCGGGGCGGGAAACACCATATATTTT.

The J gene is TRBJ2-7, the V gene TRBV4-2; D uncertain. V was trimmed by 0 bases and J by 4 bases, leaving 7 bases between them. The CDR3 loop spans 13 amino acids. Per the germline V gene, CDR1 is LGHNA and CDR2 is YNFKEQ. CDR3 in DNA: TGTGCCAGCAGCCAAGATCTTGGGTACGAGCAGTACTTC. Translated: CASSQDLGYEQYF.

This chain's CDR3 is CASSRTGNNSPLHF. CDR3 coding DNA: TGTGCCAGCAGCCGGACAGGGAATAATTCACCCCTCCACTTT. The rearrangement uses TRBV7-9 and TRBJ1-6; 8 bases are a match to TRBD1. V shed 5 bases and J 5 bases; nucleotides not matched to a gene: 2. The CDR3 is 14 residues long. Germline V gives CDR1 SEHNR, CDR2 FQNEAQ (reference sequence).

The chain uses TRBV6-1 and TRBJ1-5, with 8 bases matching TRBD1. Germline assignment: CDR1 MNHNS and CDR2 SASEGT. The CDR3 sequence is 15 residues long. With V trimmed by 6 bases and J by 7 bases, 11 bases remained unmatched. The CDR3 is CASRAGTGIGQPQHF. As DNA, the CDR3 is TGTGCCAGCAGAGCCGGGACAGGAATCGGACAGCCCCAGCATTTT.

The V call is TRBV28, the J call TRBJ2-3; TRBD2 agrees at 13 bases. V lost 4 bases, J lost 0 bases, and 4 bases stayed unmatched. This CDR3 is built from 17 residues. Germline V lookup: CDR1 MDHEN, CDR2 SYDVKM. The CDR3 DNA reads TGTGCCAGCAGTTCCGGACTAGCGGGAGCTAGCACAGATACGCAGTATTTT. Translation: CASSSGLAGASTDTQYF.

The rearrangement uses TRBV4-1 and TRBJ2-1, with 15 bases fitting TRBD2. This CDR3 contains 19 residues. Germline trimming cut 0 bases from V and 5 bases from J; bases unmatched to any gene: 8. The germline CDR1 and CDR2 sequences are MGHRA and YSYEKL. CDR3 loop: CASSQDDVGLAGGNNEQFF. The DNA of the CDR3 is TGCGCCAGCAGCCAAGATGATGTGGGACTAGCGGGGGGAAACAATGAGCAGTTCTTC.

The V call is TRBV6-5, the J call TRBJ1-6; D remains unclear. CDR1 is MNHEY and CDR2 is SVGAGI in the germline V gene. The V end was cut by 4 bases, the J end by 5 bases, with 9 bases between. The CDR3 is 14 residues long. In DNA, the CDR3 is TGTGCCAGCAGTTTAAGGCTGGATAATTCACCCCTCCACTTT. Translating gives CASSLRLDNSPLHF.

This clone was counted between two and nine times. The rearrangement uses TRBV11-2 and TRBJ1-1; possible D gene TRBD1, 5 bases. Trimming pared 5 bases from V and 0 bases from J, leaving 16 bases between. The germline CDR1 and CDR2 sequences are SGHAT and FQNNGV. This CDR3 has 16 residues. Here the CDR3 reads CASSPSQQVLNTEAFF. Here the CDR3 DNA reads TGTGCCAGCAGCCCGAGCCAACAGGTGCTGAACACTGAAGCTTTCTTT.

The chain carries TRBV19 and TRBJ2-5; D not resolved. CDR1 is LNHDA and CDR2 is SQIVND in the germline V gene (reference sequence). V lost 2 bases and J 1 base, leaving 14 bases between the germline ends. The CDR3 totals 16 residues. The CDR3 loop reads CASSIRQSPLQETQYF. CDR3 nucleotide sequence: TGTGCCAGTAGTATAAGGCAGAGCCCACTCCAAGAGACCCAGTACTTC.

The chain employs TRBV4-2 and TRBJ2-7; D possibly matches TRBD1 or TRBD2 (5 bases each). CDR3 size: 14 residues. V lost 0 bases to trimming and J lost 0 bases, with 6 bases between them. The germline V gene has CDR1 LGHNA and CDR2 YNFKEQ. CDR3 bases: TGTGCCAGCAGCCAAGACGGGGCCTCCTACGAGCAGTACTTC. Amino acids: CASSQDGASYEQYF.

The genes are TRBV9 and TRBJ1-5; maybe TRBD1 (5 bases). The CDR3 is 17 residues long. V lost 0 bases to trimming and J lost 2 bases, with 15 bases between them. Germline CDR1 SGDLS, CDR2 YYNGEE. The CDR3 sequence is CASSVGSGGKGNQPQHF. CDR3 coding DNA: TGTGCCAGCAGCGTAGGAAGTGGGGGGAAGGGCAATCAGCCCCAGCATTTT.

The chain joins TRBV7-9 to TRBJ1-5; D is possibly TRBD1 (6 bases). The CDR3 runs 11 residues. Germline values: CDR1 SEHNR, CDR2 FQNEAQ (reference sequence). The germline V and J ends were trimmed by 4 bases and 13 bases, with 11 bases remaining between them. The CDR3 bases are TGTGCCAGCAGCTCTTGGGGGGCTCAGCATTTT. Translating gives CASSSWGAQHF.

V and J are TRBV15 and TRBJ1-3; D gene unclear. Germline CDR1 and CDR2: LNHNV and YYDKDF (reference sequence). Trimming stripped 0 bases from V and 6 bases from J, with 12 bases between. There are 15 residues in the CDR3. In nucleotides, the CDR3 is TGTGCCACCAGCAGAGATTCCCTCGCCCAAAACACCATATATTTT. This encodes CATSRDSLAQNTIYF.

The rearrangement links TRBV7-2 to TRBJ2-3; D is unresolved. The V gene lost 5 bases and the J gene lost 7 bases, with 13 bases spanning the gap. CDR1 is SGHTA and CDR2 is FQGNSA in the germline V gene. The CDR3 is made up of 13 amino acids. The CDR3 DNA follows: TGTGCCAGCAGCCCATCGGTGGGAAATACGCAGTATTTT. Its translation: CASSPSVGNTQYF.

The CDR3 loop is CASSQPSAGPYNEQFF. The CDR3 DNA reads TGTGCCAGCAGCCAACCCTCAGCGGGGCCATACAATGAGCAGTTCTTC. This chain links TRBV7-9 with TRBJ2-1; TRBD2 matches at 7 bases. Looked up from germline, CDR1 is SEHNR and CDR2 is FQNEAQ (reference sequence). This CDR3 is built from 16 residues. The V gene end was trimmed by 5 bases and the J gene end by 4 bases; junction bases not matched to a gene: 11.

V is TRBV28 and J is TRBJ2-7, with D possibly matching TRBD1 (5 bases). V gave up 5 bases and J gave up 3 bases, with 20 bases separating them. Germline V lookup: CDR1 MDHEN, CDR2 SYDVKM. The CDR3 extends over 16 amino acids. The CDR3 reads CASSTIQTAYHYEQYF. DNA of the CDR3: TGTGCCAGCAGTACCATACAGACAGCTTACCACTACGAGCAGTACTTC.

The chain uses TRBV28 and TRBJ2-7; D is ambiguous. The V end lost 2 bases, the J end lost 4 bases, and 6 bases lay between the germline ends. The CDR3 has 12 residues. Germline CDR1 is MDHEN and CDR2 is SYDVKM. As DNA, the CDR3 is TGTGCCAGCAGTTTAAGCCTATACGAGCAGTACTTC. It translates to CASSLSLYEQYF. The whole variable domain, filled in from reference TRBV28 and TRBJ2-7, reads DVKVTQSSRYLVKRTGEKVFLECVQDMDHENMFWYRQDPGLGLRLIYFSYDVKMKEKGDIPEGYSVSREKKERFSLILESASTNQTSMYLCASSLSLYEQYFGPGTRLTVT.

This sequence joins TRBV6-5 and TRBJ1-6; 11 bases align to TRBD1. In germline, CDR1 is MNHEY, CDR2 SVGAGI. V lost 4 bases and J lost 6; bases outside the gene matches: 2. The CDR3 loop spans 15 amino acids. The CDR3 protein is CASSFGTGGNSPLHF. CDR3 DNA sequence: TGTGCCAGCAGTTTCGGGACAGGGGGTAATTCACCCCTCCACTTT.

The V call is TRBV28, the J call TRBJ2-5, with a possible D match to TRBD2 (6 bases). The germline V and J ends were trimmed by 5 bases and 9 bases, with 13 bases remaining between them. This CDR3 spans 12 amino acids. Germline lookup yields CDR1 MDHEN and CDR2 SYDVKM. The CDR3 DNA follows: TGTGCCAGCAGTCTCCTGAGGAGGGCCCAGTACTTC. Translated: CASSLLRRAQYF.

The gene calls are TRBV7-9 and TRBJ2-7; possibly TRBD1 or TRBD2 for D (5 bases each). The CDR3 loop spans 14 amino acids. Trimming pared 5 bases from V and 2 bases from J, leaving 13 bases between. Germline V CDR1 and CDR2: SEHNR, FQNEAQ (reference sequence). This chain's CDR3 is CASSPPRGPYEQYF. The CDR3, as DNA: TGTGCCAGCAGCCCCCCACGGGGACCCTACGAGCAGTACTTC.

This clone was seen a single time. The V and J genes are TRBV9 and TRBJ1-3; D not resolved. This CDR3 region has 14 residues. The V gene's germline CDR1 is SGDLS and CDR2 YYNGEE. Trimming shortened V by 5 bases and J by 0 bases, and 9 bases separated the two germline ends. The CDR3 coding sequence is TGTGCCAGCAGGCCCCAGGTCTCTGGAAACACCATATATTTT. It specifies CASRPQVSGNTIYF.

The genes are TRBV5-1 and TRBJ2-3; 8 nucleotides line up with TRBD1. The length of the CDR3 is 15 residues. Germline V gene data show CDR1 as SGHRS and CDR2 as YFSETQ. Trimming removed 4 bases from V and 3 bases from J; junction bases left unmatched: 7. CDR3 bases: TGCGCCAGCAGCCACGGACAGGGTTGGACAGATACGCAGTATTTT. Translation gives CASSHGQGWTDTQYF.